This entry lists 15 T cell receptor beta chains sequenced from one sample in a study of PD-1 blockade in classical Hodgkin lymphoma (dated by TCRdb to about 2020). The sample's time point label, in plain terms: cycle 2 day 1 (C2D1) of nivolumab. Every trial patient had relapsed after autologous stem cell transplantation, and cohorts A, B and C differed in prior brentuximab vedotin exposure. Library generation was performed with the immunoSEQ multiplex PCR assay. TCRdb retrieved this table from immuneACCESS and kept in-frame rearrangements only. Not all clones are present; in checked studies, unresolved V genes account for under half, and no reason is known for the remainder. This sample is represented by about 90,000 clones; 75% to 90% of them were singletons. Around 11% of the sample comes from the top ten. Sequenced material: peripheral blood mononuclear cells (PBMCs), taken before the second cycle of nivolumab. All receptors come from a human donor with classical Hodgkin lymphoma.

This chain connects TRBV4-1 to TRBJ1-6; 7 nucleotides match TRBD1. J lost 3 bases, V lost 2 bases, and 4 bases had no gene match. Germline CDR1 reads MGHRA; CDR2 reads YSYEKL. This CDR3 is built from 16 residues. The CDR3, as DNA: TGCGCCAGCAGCCAACACCGGGACAGCTATAATTCACCCCTCCACTTT. This gives the protein CASSQHRDSYNSPLHF.

This clone appeared a single time. The chain joins TRBV15 to TRBJ1-5, with D hard to call. The germline gives CDR1 LNHNV, CDR2 YYDKDF (reference sequence). V lost 2 bases and J lost 0, with 8 bases in between. The CDR3 totals 15 residues. The CDR3 protein is CATSRYGISNQPQHF. CDR3 DNA: TGTGCCACCAGCAGATACGGGATTAGCAATCAGCCCCAGCATTTT.

The chain uses TRBV28 and TRBJ1-5; D remains ambiguous. Trimming cost V 7 bases and J 0 bases, with 7 bases left between them. Germline-derived CDR1 and CDR2 are MDHEN and SYDVKM. The CDR3 is made up of 13 amino acids. This chain's CDR3 is CASNDNSNQPQHF. In DNA form, the CDR3 reads TGTGCCAGCAACGACAATAGCAATCAGCCCCAGCATTTT.

The V call is TRBV9, the J call TRBJ2-1, with 11 bases aligning to TRBD2. This CDR3 is 16 amino acids long. V dropped 0 bases and J dropped 9; count of bases not matched to a gene: 8. Germline assignment: CDR1 SGDLS and CDR2 YYNGEE. DNA of the CDR3: TGTGCCAGCAGCGTAGTCGCACTAGCGGGAGTGGGTGAGCAGTTCTTC. It codes for CASSVVALAGVGEQFF. Drawing the rest from reference TRBV9 and TRBJ2-1, the complete variable domain is DSGVTQTPKHLITATGQRVTLRCSPRSGDLSVYWYQQSLDQGLQFLIQYYNGEERAKGNILERFSAQQFPDLHSELNLSSLELGDSALYFCASSVVALAGVGEQFFGPGTRLTVL.

This chain joins TRBV7-9 and TRBJ2-3, with 7 bases that match TRBD2. V lost 5 bases, J lost 2 bases, and 13 bases stayed unmatched. Germline V gives CDR1 SEHNR, CDR2 FQNEAQ (reference sequence). The CDR3 runs to 17 residues. In DNA, the CDR3 is TGTGCCAGCAGCCCCCCCCCTTCGGGAGGACCCACAGATACGCAGTATTTT. It yields the protein CASSPPPSGGPTDTQYF.

The V call is TRBV11-2, the J call TRBJ2-7, with a possible D match to TRBD2 (6 bases). Trimming removed 0 bases at V and 9 bases at J, with 18 bases between. Germline V gene sequence: CDR1 SGHAT, CDR2 FQNNGV. CDR3 length equals 15 residues. The CDR3 reads CASSLEPGTEGRQYF. The CDR3, as DNA: TGTGCCAGCAGCTTAGAGCCCGGGACTGAGGGCCGGCAGTACTTC.

This clone has only a few counts. This sequence joins TRBV7-6 and TRBJ2-1, with D unresolved. Germline CDR1 is SGHVS and CDR2 is FNYEAQ. This CDR3 contains 11 residues. Trimming stripped 1 base from V and 9 bases from J, with 4 bases between. The CDR3 bases are TGTGCCAGCAGCTTAGATCTTGAGCAGTTCTTC. It specifies CASSLDLEQFF.

The J gene is TRBJ1-4, the V gene TRBV5-1, with D unresolved. The CDR3 extends over 15 amino acids. Looked up from germline, CDR1 is SGHRS and CDR2 is YFSETQ. Trimming took 4 bases from V and 0 from J, leaving 10 bases between them. This CDR3 reads CASSHQSATNEKLFF. In DNA, the CDR3 is TGCGCCAGCAGCCACCAAAGTGCAACTAATGAAAAACTGTTTTTT.

The chain links TRBV28 to TRBJ1-4; the D gene is possibly TRBD1 (5 bases). CDR1 and CDR2 from the germline V gene are MDHEN and SYDVKM. CDR3 length equals 14 residues. With 6 bases removed from V and 10 bases from J, the gap between germline ends came to 18 bases. The CDR3 protein is CASRSGTAGVKLFF. The CDR3 nucleotides are TGTGCCAGCAGATCCGGGACGGCCGGCGTAAAACTGTTTTTT. Full variable domain (missing parts from reference TRBV28 and TRBJ1-4): DVKVTQSSRYLVKRTGEKVFLECVQDMDHENMFWYRQDPGLGLRLIYFSYDVKMKEKGDIPEGYSVSREKKERFSLILESASTNQTSMYLCASRSGTAGVKLFFGSGTQLSVL.

This clone is a singleton in its sample. The chain links TRBV29-1 to TRBJ2-1; TRBD2 might be the D (6 bases). In germline, CDR1 is SQVTM, CDR2 ANQGSEA. The germline V and J ends were trimmed by 3 bases and 6 bases, with 15 bases remaining between them. The CDR3 is 14 amino acids. This CDR3 is CSVDAGWGINEQFF. The CDR3 coding sequence is TGCAGCGTTGATGCGGGGTGGGGGATCAATGAGCAGTTCTTC.

V gene TRBV9 combines with J gene TRBJ1-3, with a possible D match to TRBD1 (5 bases). The CDR3 totals 16 residues. Germline V lookup: CDR1 SGDLS, CDR2 YYNGEE. Trimming shortened V by 3 bases and J by 4 bases, and 17 bases separated the two germline ends. For the CDR3, the DNA is TGTGCCAGCAGCGCGAGGGGAGACAGTGCCGGAAACACCATATATTTT. It encodes CASSARGDSAGNTIYF.

The chain combines TRBV28 with TRBJ2-7; perhaps D is TRBD1 or TRBD2 (6 bases each). CDR1 is MDHEN, CDR2 SYDVKM, per germline. The CDR3 contains 15 residues. With 10 bases removed from V and 0 bases from J, the gap between germline ends came to 19 bases. In DNA form, the CDR3 reads TGTGCCACTAAAAATGGGTGGGGGGCCTCCTACGAGCAGTACTTC. This encodes CATKNGWGASYEQYF.

The chain employs TRBV7-8 and TRBJ2-3; weak D call: TRBD2 (6 bases). This CDR3 comprises 15 residues. Trimming took 1 base from V and 4 from J, leaving 12 bases between them. CDR1 and CDR2 (germline): SGHVS, FQNEAQ. CDR3 protein: CASSLGGLLSDTQYF. CDR3 bases: TGTGCCAGCAGCTTAGGAGGACTATTATCAGATACGCAGTATTTT.

Only one count was recorded for this clone. V gene TRBV2 combines with J gene TRBJ2-1; 12 bases map to TRBD2. V lost 5 bases, J lost 8 bases, and 25 bases stayed unmatched. Germline V CDR1 and CDR2: SNHLY, FYNNEI. This CDR3 contains 21 residues. Here the CDR3 reads CASSSDRDDTPTSGRFHEQFF. The CDR3 region has the DNA TGTGCCAGCAGTTCGGACAGGGACGATACCCCCACTAGCGGGAGGTTCCATGAGCAGTTCTTC.

The chain carries TRBV19 and TRBJ1-5; the D is unclear. Germline CDR1 LNHDA, CDR2 SQIVND (reference sequence). The length of the CDR3 is 15 residues. V gave up 1 base and J gave up 2 bases, with 9 bases separating them. The CDR3 is CASSIGSRGNQPQHF. The CDR3 nucleotides read TGTGCCAGTAGTATAGGTTCCCGGGGCAATCAGCCCCAGCATTTT.